The T cell receptor (beta chain) described here comes from a study of post-analysis software for immune sequencing data. Points from the study as a whole: Patients with multiple sclerosis recorded significantly lower normalized Chao1 diversity than controls, the study found. Batch-mates among the samples co-clustered strongly by F measure. Among roughly five TRBV segments more frequent in patients than controls were TRBV5-6, TRBV5-1 and TRBV20-1.

This CDR3 has 16 amino acids. Per germline, CDR1 SGHTA and CDR2 FQGNSA. cDNA libraries of TCR beta carried unique molecular identifiers. Input amounts of 1 to 10 million T cells were used. These gave approximately 500,000 cDNA molecules, so each molecule approximated one T cell. One entry per CDR3 protein results from TCRdb running MiXCR on the PCR reads. The sample carries approximately 260,000 distinct CDR3 sequences, 35% to 45% recorded once. As for this clonotype: Its target is unknown.

Sequences were obtained from blood. J is TRBJ2-5 and V is TRBV7-2, with 8 bases matching TRBD2. The J call is in doubt because the DNA end fits TRBJ2-7 better. The clonotype comes from a girl between 10 and 17 years old with multiple sclerosis. DNA of the CDR3: TGTGCCAGCAGTCCCGAGGGAGGTAGCGGGATCCACGAGCAGTACTTC. It is translated as CASSPEGGSGIHEQYF.